This TCR beta chain was found in a study of T cells in Graves' hyperthyroidism and ophthalmopathy. Concerning this clonotype itself: Its target is not known.

RNA transcripts gave rise to amplified TCR beta CDR3 regions. A first-round RT-PCR of the TCR CDR3 used the HTBI primer set. From the multiplex PCR reads, TCRdb called clonotypes with MiXCR, one entry per CDR3 protein. The sample lists fewer than 750,000 distinct CDR3 sequences; roughly 46% were seen once. Findings and limits, study-wide: Ophthalmopathy onset followed model prediction by a median around 6.9 months. A model built on 13 V-J features separated ophthalmopathy from stable hyperthyroidism.

Material for sequencing was peripheral blood or thyroid tissue (not recorded which). This clonotype originated in a woman aged 18-29 years with Graves' hyperthyroidism.

CDR3: CARGGQNSNQPQHF. The CDR3 nucleotides are TGTGCGCGCGGCGGACAGAATAGCAATCAGCCCCAGCATTTT. This sequence joins TRBV2 and TRBJ1-5, with D possibly being TRBD1 (6 bases). CDR1 is SNHLY, CDR2 FYNNEI, per germline. This CDR3 has 14 residues.